These T cell receptor beta chains were read from a single sample in a study of blood T cell repertoires in COVID-19. Clones were sequenced by immunoSEQ multiplex PCR, and TCRdb holds only the in-frame ones, with some missing. The sample lists 35,000 to 45,000 clones; around 79% were seen once. Sequencing was performed on peripheral blood. The receptor source for this set is a human donor in a cohort sampled during active COVID-19. The CDR3 runs from the conserved cysteine through the conserved F or W. A D gene is named only where the DNA matches it firmly. Expanded clones get a size class; other rows say once, few or many, or leave the size out.

clone size | J gene | V gene | D gene | CDR3 protein | CDR3 DNA
- | TRBJ1-1 | TRBV7-9 | - | CASETGPNTEAFF | TGTGCCAGCGAAACAGGCCCTAACACTGAAGCTTTCTTT
- | TRBJ2-1 | TRBV7-3 | TRBD1 | CASSHNPGQGYNEQFF | TGTGCCAGCAGCCACAACCCGGGACAGGGCTACAATGAGCAGTTCTTC
- | TRBJ1-3 | TRBV5-1 | - | CASSFDRPSSGNTIYF | TGCGCCAGCAGCTTTGACAGGCCTTCCTCTGGAAACACCATATATTTT
- | TRBJ2-3 | TRBV10-1 | TRBD2 | CASSERTGTSITDTQYF | TGCGCCAGCAGTGAGCGAACCGGGACTAGCATAACAGATACGCAGTATTTT
- | TRBJ2-7 | TRBV6-5 | - | CASSYSGRGGYEQYF | TGTGCCAGCAGTTACTCGGGTAGGGGTGGCTACGAGCAGTACTTC
- | TRBJ2-5 | TRBV9 | TRBD2 | CASSVGTSGYQETQYF | TGTGCCAGCAGCGTAGGGACTAGCGGATACCAAGAGACCCAGTACTTC
- | TRBJ2-2 | TRBV4-3 | - | CASSPQGTGELFF | TGCGCCAGCAGTCCCCAGGGGACCGGGGAGCTGTTTTTT
- | TRBJ2-5 | TRBV28 | TRBD1 | CASSSVRQGETQYF | TGTGCCAGCAGTTCTGTACGACAGGGAGAGACCCAGTACTTC
- | TRBJ2-1 | TRBV6-5 | TRBD2 | CASSPTSGGYNEQFF | TGTGCCAGCAGTCCAACTAGCGGGGGGTACAATGAGCAGTTCTTC
- | TRBJ2-5 | TRBV6-2/TRBV6-3 | TRBD2 | CASSYLGGETQYF | TGTGCCAGCAGTTACCTCGGGGGGGAGACCCAGTACTTC
few | TRBJ1-6 | TRBV7-8 | - | CASSLVRNPGFSDLSPLHF | TGTGCCAGCAGCTTAGTGCGAAACCCAGGGTTCTCGGATCTTTCACCCCTCCACTTT
once | TRBJ1-2 | TRBV5-1 | TRBD1 | CASNRDSRLYGYTF | TGCGCCAGCAATAGGGACAGTAGACTCTATGGCTACACCTTC
- | TRBJ2-7 | TRBV11-3 | - | CASSNQRVGGEQYF | TGTGCCAGCAGCAACCAGCGGGTCGGAGGGGAGCAGTACTTC
- | TRBJ2-2 | TRBV24-1 | - | CATSDPTAEYTGELFF | TGTGCCACCAGTGATCCAACAGCGGAATATACCGGGGAGCTGTTTTTT
- | TRBJ2-7 | TRBV9 | - | CASSPGGAYEQYF | TGTGCCAGCAGCCCAGGCGGGGCCTACGAGCAGTACTTC
- | TRBJ2-6 | TRBV28 | TRBD1 | CASSSPGTGITGANVLTF | TGTGCCAGCAGTTCACCCGGGACAGGGATCACTGGGGCCAACGTCCTGACTTTC
- | TRBJ2-1 | TRBV27 | - | CASSFNWPAGAFF | TGTGCCAGCAGTTTTAATTGGCCGGCAGGGGCATTCTTC
once | TRBJ2-1 | TRBV4-1 | TRBD2 | CASSQDKLAESSYNEQFF | TGCGCCAGCAGCCAAGATAAACTAGCGGAAAGCTCCTACAATGAGCAGTTCTTC
- | TRBJ2-7 | TRBV7-9 | - | CASSWSAEVYEQYF | TGTGCCAGCAGCTGGTCAGCTGAGGTCTACGAGCAGTACTTC
- | TRBJ2-5 | TRBV6-1 | - | CASSENRQETQYF | TGTGCCAGCAGTGAGAACAGACAAGAGACCCAGTACTTC
few | TRBJ1-1 | TRBV5-6 | - | CASSLGGGMNTEAFF | TGTGCCAGCAGCTTGGGAGGAGGGATGAACACTGAAGCTTTCTTT
- | TRBJ2-1 | TRBV11-3 | TRBD2 | CASSFPSGSEHNEQFF | TGTGCCAGCAGCTTTCCTAGCGGGAGTGAACACAATGAGCAGTTCTTC
- | TRBJ1-5 | TRBV2 | - | CASTRQNGGNQPQHF | TGTGCCAGCACCCGACAGAATGGGGGCAATCAGCCCCAGCATTTT
- | TRBJ1-1 | TRBV18 | - | CASSPRTANTEAFF | TGTGCCAGCTCACCCAGGACAGCTAACACTGAAGCTTTCTTT
- | TRBJ2-7 | TRBV11-3 | - | CASSLAGSYEQYF | TGTGCCAGCAGCTTGGCAGGGTCCTACGAGCAGTACTTC
- | TRBJ2-2 | TRBV7-8 | TRBD2 | CASSRKRETYTGELFF | TGTGCCAGCAGCAGGAAGCGGGAGACGTACACCGGGGAGCTGTTTTTT
few | TRBJ2-2 | TRBV6-5 | TRBD1 | CASSQDRVRSGELFF | TGTGCCAGCAGTCAGGACAGGGTGCGGAGCGGGGAGCTGTTTTTT
- | TRBJ2-7 | TRBV5-1 | TRBD1 | CASRLTGDLYEQYF | TGCGCCAGCAGGTTAACAGGGGACCTCTACGAGCAGTACTTC
- | TRBJ2-7 | TRBV3-1/TRBV3-2 | TRBD1 | CASSPGTGGSYEQYF | TGTGCCAGCAGCCCGGGGACAGGGGGCTCCTACGAGCAGTACTTC
- | TRBJ2-3 | TRBV11-3 | TRBD1 | CASSRQGPDTQYF | TGTGCCAGCAGCCGACAGGGCCCAGATACGCAGTATTTT
- | TRBJ2-3 | TRBV6-5 | - | CASRGTGYSTDTQYF | TGTGCCAGCAGGGGTACAGGGTACAGCACAGATACGCAGTATTTT
- | TRBJ2-7 | TRBV30 | TRBD2 | CAWRVTGLAVAYEQYF | TGTGCCTGGAGGGTAACGGGACTAGCGGTTGCCTACGAGCAGTACTTC
- | TRBJ1-2 | TRBV29-1 | - | CSVRDFSPGYTF | TGCAGCGTTAGGGACTTTTCGCCGGGCTACACCTTC
- | TRBJ2-3 | TRBV9 | TRBD2 | CASSDQGTSGSTDTQYF | TGTGCCAGCAGCGACCAAGGGACTAGCGGGAGCACAGATACGCAGTATTTT
- | TRBJ2-6 | TRBV7-6 | TRBD1 | CASSPGQGNAGANVLTF | TGTGCCAGCAGCCCAGGACAGGGGAATGCTGGGGCCAACGTCCTGACTTTC
- | TRBJ2-5 | TRBV27 | - | CASNGTYKQETQYF | TGTGCCAGCAACGGGACTTACAAGCAAGAGACCCAGTACTTC
- | TRBJ1-1 | TRBV7-9 | - | CASSFAVNTEAFF | TGTGCCAGCAGCTTCGCAGTGAACACTGAAGCTTTCTTT